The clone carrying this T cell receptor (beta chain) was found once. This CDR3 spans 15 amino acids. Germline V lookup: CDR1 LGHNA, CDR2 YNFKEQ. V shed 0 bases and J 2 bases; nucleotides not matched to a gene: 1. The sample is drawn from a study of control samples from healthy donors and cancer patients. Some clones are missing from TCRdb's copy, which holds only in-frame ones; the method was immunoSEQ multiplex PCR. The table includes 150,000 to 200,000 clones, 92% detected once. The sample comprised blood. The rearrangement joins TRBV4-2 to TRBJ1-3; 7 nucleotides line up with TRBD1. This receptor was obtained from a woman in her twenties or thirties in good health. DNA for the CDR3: TGTGCCAGCAGCCAAGATGACAGGGCTGGAAACACCATATATTTT. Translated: CASSQDDRAGNTIYF.